This TCR beta chain was recorded in a study of T cells in Graves' hyperthyroidism and ophthalmopathy. The study, taken as a whole, reports: Peripheral blood also featured most of the thyroid clonotypes expanded above 0.001. Ophthalmopathy was predicted by the model a median of roughly 6.6 months ahead of onset.

This clonotype has just a few counts. Its antigen is undetermined. Patients were aged 18 to 65, had disease duration under 2 months, and had newly diagnosed hyperthyroidism. Each 10 ml fresh peripheral blood draw supplied the PBMCs. Amplified TCR beta CDR3 regions derived from RNA transcripts. Using the HTBI primer set, a first-round RT-PCR was run on the TCR CDR3. Via MiXCR, TCRdb re-called the multiplex PCR reads, giving one row per CDR3 protein. The profile shows approximately 200,000 distinct CDR3 sequences, 18% of them singletons. Trimming stripped 4 bases from V and 0 bases from J, with 11 bases between. The CDR3 contains 15 residues. Germline-derived CDR1 and CDR2 are ENHRY and SYGVKD.

The TCR originated in a man aged 40-50 years with Graves' hyperthyroidism. The sequenced sample consisted of blood. The rearrangement links TRBV10-3 to TRBJ2-3, with a possible D match to TRBD2 (6 bases). The DNA for the CDR3 is TGTGCCATCAGTGTTAGCGGAGATAGCACAGATACGCAGTATTTT. Translating it yields CAISVSGDSTDTQYF.